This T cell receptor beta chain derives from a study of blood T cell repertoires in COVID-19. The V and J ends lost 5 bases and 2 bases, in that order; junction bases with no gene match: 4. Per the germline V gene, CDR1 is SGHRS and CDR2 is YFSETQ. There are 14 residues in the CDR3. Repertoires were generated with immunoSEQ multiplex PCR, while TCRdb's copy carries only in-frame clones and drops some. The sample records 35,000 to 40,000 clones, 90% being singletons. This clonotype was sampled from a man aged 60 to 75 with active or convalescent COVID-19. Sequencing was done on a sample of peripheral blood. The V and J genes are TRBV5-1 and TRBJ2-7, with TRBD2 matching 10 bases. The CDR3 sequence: CASSDGTSAYEQYF. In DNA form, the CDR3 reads TGCGCCAGCAGTGATGGGACTAGCGCCTACGAGCAGTACTTC.